These 27 T cell receptor beta chains came from one sample sequenced in a study of shared clonotypes between healthy human individuals. Profiled with immunoSEQ multiplex PCR; TCRdb holds only in-frame clones, not every one. The sample includes around 1 million clones, approximately 80% of them seen just once. Sequenced material: memory CD4+ T cells sorted from blood. Subset of the sample: CD45RA-negative fraction. These receptors originate from a young man in good health.

This clone showed up just a few times. The chain employs TRBV30 and TRBJ1-1; D gene unclear. The V end lost 2 bases, the J end lost 2 bases, and 12 bases lay between the germline ends. This CDR3 comprises 14 residues. Germline V gives CDR1 GTSNPN, CDR2 SVGIG (reference sequence). The chain's CDR3 is CAWSYGLLNTEAFF. The CDR3 DNA reads TGTGCCTGGAGTTATGGTCTTCTTAACACTGAAGCTTTCTTT.

This chain links TRBV5-4 with TRBJ2-1; D not resolved. The CDR3 length is 14 residues. Between the trimmed V and J ends, which lost 4 bases and 3 bases, there was a span of 11 bases. Looked up from germline, CDR1 is SGHNT and CDR2 is YYREEE (reference sequence). DNA for the CDR3: TGTGCCAGCAGCCCCACGGCAGACTACAATGAGCAGTTCTTC. As protein: CASSPTADYNEQFF.

The genes are TRBV7-9 and TRBJ2-5, with D uncertain. The CDR3 consists of 13 residues. Germline CDR1 SEHNR, CDR2 FQNEAQ (reference sequence). V dropped 6 bases and J dropped 2 bases, with 10 bases sitting between them. CDR3 sequence reads: CASSRTAQETQYF. Written as DNA, the CDR3 is TGTGCCAGCAGTAGGACGGCTCAAGAGACCCAGTACTTC.

This sequence joins TRBV11-3 and TRBJ2-1; 8 nucleotides agree with TRBD1. The ends lost 5 bases at V and 1 base at J; junction bases unmatched: 7. This CDR3 is 16 amino acids long. Germline CDR1 is SGHNT and CDR2 is YENEEA. Here the CDR3 reads CASSPRGPGSYNEQFF. The CDR3 DNA reads as TGTGCCAGCAGCCCCAGGGGGCCAGGATCCTACAATGAGCAGTTCTTC.

The rearrangement links TRBV30 to TRBJ1-1, with 7 bases that match TRBD1. Germline V gene lookup returns CDR1 GTSNPN and CDR2 SVGIG (reference sequence). This CDR3 is built from 13 residues. Trimming at V came to 5 bases and at J to 5 bases, leaving 8 bases not matched to a gene. Written as DNA, the CDR3 is TGTGCCTGGCGGAAGGGGGCTAAGACTGAAGCTTTCTTT. Translation gives CAWRKGAKTEAFF.

The chain uses TRBV15 and TRBJ2-4; the D is unclear. With 0 bases removed from V and 12 bases from J, the gap between germline ends came to 12 bases. Germline V gene data show CDR1 as LNHNV and CDR2 as YYDKDF (reference sequence). The CDR3 has 13 amino acids. CDR3 coding DNA: TGTGCCACCAGCAGAGATTTTGGGTGGACTCAGTACTTC. This gives the protein CATSRDFGWTQYF.

This clone was observed a single time. This sequence joins TRBV7-3 and TRBJ2-2, with D perhaps matching TRBD2 (6 bases). This CDR3 is built from 15 residues. Per the germline V gene, CDR1 is SGHTA and CDR2 is FQGTGA. V was pared by 4 bases and J by 4 bases, with 13 bases between. CDR3 protein: CASSSRAGGTGELFF. In DNA form, the CDR3 reads TGTGCCAGCAGCTCCCGGGCCGGGGGCACCGGGGAGCTGTTTTTT.

The J gene is TRBJ2-2, the V gene TRBV5-1; a weak D match, TRBD1 (5 bases). The CDR3 totals 14 residues. The V and J ends lost 4 bases and 11 bases respectively, with 18 bases between them. Germline loops: CDR1 SGHRS, CDR2 YFSETQ. The CDR3 reads CASSNPNPGSELFF. CDR3 in DNA: TGCGCCAGCAGCAATCCGAACCCAGGGTCAGAGCTGTTTTTT.

The sample holds one count of this clone. The chain uses TRBV19 and TRBJ1-2; D possibly corresponds to TRBD1 (6 bases). The V gene's germline CDR1 is LNHDA and CDR2 SQIVND (reference sequence). Trimming took off 7 bases at V and 2 bases at J, with 17 bases between the two ends. This CDR3 contains 15 residues. CDR3 in DNA: TGTGCCAGTACCGCGGGACACGGCGAAAACTATGGCTACACCTTC. As protein: CASTAGHGENYGYTF.

This clone appeared a few times. This chain joins TRBV4-3 and TRBJ1-1; D is ambiguous. The V end lost 0 bases, the J end lost 5 bases, and 10 bases lay between the germline ends. The CDR3 runs 14 residues. Germline CDR1 and CDR2: LGHNA and YSLEER. The CDR3 spells CASSQDLGRTEAFF. CDR3 DNA sequence: TGCGCCAGCAGCCAAGACCTGGGGAGAACTGAAGCTTTCTTT.

The chain employs TRBV5-4 and TRBJ2-3; 9 bases align to TRBD2. This CDR3 has 18 amino acids. Losses at the gene ends were 3 bases for V and 3 bases for J; bases not matched to a gene: 14. Looked up from germline, CDR1 is SGHNT and CDR2 is YYREEE (reference sequence). CDR3 sequence reads: CASSSGRASGTWTDTQYF. CDR3 nucleotide sequence: TGTGCCAGCAGCTCTGGGCGGGCTAGCGGGACCTGGACAGATACGCAGTATTTT.

V gene TRBV5-1 combines with J gene TRBJ2-3, with D unclear. The CDR3 has 14 residues. CDR1 is SGHRS and CDR2 is YFSETQ in the germline V gene. Deletions cut 4 bases from V and 2 bases from J, with 11 bases between. The CDR3 bases are TGCGCCAGCAGCCCATGGGATTACACAGATACGCAGTATTTT. Amino acids: CASSPWDYTDTQYF.

Concerning this clone: This could be a read error, since a much larger clone is one nucleotide away. This sequence joins TRBV11-2 and TRBJ2-3; D call uncertain. Germline V gene sequence: CDR1 SGHAT, CDR2 FQNNGV. The CDR3 contains 13 residues. The V end lost 2 bases, the J end lost 0 bases, and 3 bases lay between the germline ends. CDR3 sequence: CASSLSSTDTQYF. In DNA form, the CDR3 reads TGTGCCAGCAGCTTATCAAGCACAGATACGCAGTATTTT.

The chain recombines TRBV6-4 with TRBJ2-2; D not resolved. The CDR3 is 14 amino acids. Trimming took off 6 bases at V and 5 bases at J, with 13 bases between the two ends. Germline loops: CDR1 MRHNA, CDR2 SNTAGT. The CDR3 protein is CASSTQDFTGELFF. The CDR3 DNA reads as TGTGCCAGCAGCACTCAGGATTTTACCGGGGAGCTGTTTTTT.

The DNA of the CDR3 is TGCGCCAGCAGCTTGTCGGGACAGAGCACAGATACGCAGTATTTT. It codes for CASSLSGQSTDTQYF. The chain links TRBV5-1 to TRBJ2-3, with TRBD1 matching over 7 bases. The CDR3 extends over 15 amino acids. In germline, CDR1 is SGHRS, CDR2 YFSETQ. The V and J ends lost 1 base and 0 bases, in that order; junction bases with no gene match: 2. The whole variable domain, remainder taken from reference TRBV5-1 and TRBJ2-3, is KAGVTQTPRYLIKTRGQQVTLSCSPISGHRSVSWYQQTPGQGLQFLFEYFSETQRNKGNFPGRFSGRQFSNSRSEMNVSTLELGDSALYLCASSLSGQSTDTQYFGPGTRLTVL.

There are a few counts of this clone. Other DNA variants within this sample encode the same CDR3. The chain combines TRBV7-2 with TRBJ1-5, with D hard to call. This CDR3 is built from 12 residues. Germline CDR1 and CDR2: SGHTA and FQGNSA. The germline V and J ends were trimmed by 5 bases and 0 bases, with 2 bases remaining between them. CDR3 DNA sequence: TGTGCCAGCAGCATTAGCAATCAGCCCCAGCATTTT. This gives the protein CASSISNQPQHF.

This chain links TRBV5-4 with TRBJ1-6; D unclear. Trimming took 3 bases from V and 5 from J, leaving 9 bases between them. The V gene's germline CDR1 is SGHNT and CDR2 YYREEE (reference sequence). CDR3 length equals 14 residues. The CDR3 loop is CASSSNLDNSPLHF. CDR3 bases: TGTGCCAGCAGCTCCAATCTTGATAATTCACCCCTCCACTTT.

The rearrangement links TRBV2 to TRBJ2-3; 7 bases are a match to TRBD2. CDR1 and CDR2 from the germline V gene are SNHLY and FYNNEI. The CDR3 runs to 14 residues. The V gene end was trimmed by 10 bases and the J gene end by 4 bases; junction bases not matched to a gene: 11. The CDR3 loop reads CATHRERGADTQYF. As DNA, the CDR3 is TGTGCCACCCACCGCGAGCGGGGTGCAGATACGCAGTATTTT. The full variable domain, completed using reference TRBV2 and TRBJ2-3, is EPEVTQTPSHQVTQMGQEVILRCVPISNHLYFYWYRQILGQKVEFLVSFYNNEISEKSEIFDDQFSVERPDGSNFTLKIRSTKLEDSAMYFCATHRERGADTQYFGPGTRLTVL.

This chain uses TRBV30 with TRBJ1-6; D not resolved. The CDR3 is made up of 13 amino acids. V gave up 3 bases and J gave up 4 bases, with 7 bases separating them. Germline V gene lookup returns CDR1 GTSNPN and CDR2 SVGIG (reference sequence). The CDR3 loop is CAWREAYNSPLHF. The CDR3 DNA reads TGTGCCTGGAGGGAAGCTTATAATTCACCCCTCCACTTT.

This sequence joins TRBV28 and TRBJ2-5; TRBD1 is a possible D gene (6 bases). With 3 bases removed from V and 0 bases from J, the gap between germline ends came to 11 bases. The germline V gene encodes CDR1 MDHEN and CDR2 SYDVKM. The CDR3 extends over 15 amino acids. CDR3 sequence reads: CASSFLTGNQETQYF. The CDR3 DNA reads TGTGCCAGCAGTTTCCTGACAGGCAACCAAGAGACCCAGTACTTC.

This sequence joins TRBV13 and TRBJ2-3; a possible D gene is TRBD1 (6 bases). Germline-derived CDR1 and CDR2 are PRHDT and FYEKMQ (reference sequence). The CDR3 has 15 amino acids. V was trimmed by 0 bases and J by 2 bases, leaving 9 bases between them. The CDR3 sequence: CASSLGTGYTDTQYF. CDR3 nucleotides: TGTGCCAGCAGCTTAGGGACAGGCTACACAGATACGCAGTATTTT.

This chain uses TRBV14 with TRBJ2-2; D unclear. V dropped 4 bases and J dropped 3 bases, with 3 bases sitting between them. This CDR3 contains 12 residues. Germline CDR1 SGHDN, CDR2 FVKESK. CDR3: CASSLYTGELFF. CDR3 coding DNA: TGTGCCAGCAGCCTGTACACCGGGGAGCTGTTTTTT.

The chain couples TRBV19 to TRBJ1-6, with TRBD1 matching over 7 bases. CDR3 length: 13 amino acids. The V gene end was trimmed by 5 bases and the J gene end by 10 bases; junction bases not matched to a gene: 5. Germline V gene sequence: CDR1 LNHDA, CDR2 SQIVND (reference sequence). Here the CDR3 DNA reads TGTGCCAGTAGTTCCAACAGGGGATCACCCCTCCACTTT. This codes for CASSSNRGSPLHF.

Concerning this clone itself: The junction shows a germline mismatch at one end, possibly a read error. The chain links TRBV27 to TRBJ2-7; 7 nucleotides align to TRBD2. Germline CDR1 is MNHEY and CDR2 is SMNVEV (reference sequence). The CDR3 extends over 13 amino acids. In nucleotides, the CDR3 is TGTGCCAGCAGTACCCTGGGGGGGACGCTTCTTTTCTTC. This codes for CASSTLGGTLLFF.

V usage is TRBV28 and J usage is TRBJ2-7, with unresolved D. V lost 7 bases and J lost 3, with 16 bases in between. Germline CDR1 reads MDHEN; CDR2 reads SYDVKM. The CDR3 contains 14 residues. The CDR3 reads CASKVDPPSYEQYF. The CDR3 DNA is TGTGCCAGCAAAGTAGACCCTCCCAGCTACGAGCAGTACTTC.

The V call is TRBV6-1, the J call TRBJ2-5; D assignment may be TRBD1 or TRBD2 (5 bases each). CDR3 length: 15 amino acids. Germline V gives CDR1 MNHNS, CDR2 SASEGT. The V gene lost 3 bases and the J gene lost 5 bases, with 16 bases spanning the gap. The CDR3 nucleotides read TGTGCCAGCAGTGACCCCCGGGGCCGAAGTGAGACCCAGTACTTC. This gives the protein CASSDPRGRSETQYF.

This clone has a handful of counts. The chain links TRBV6-5 to TRBJ2-4, with a possible D match to TRBD2 (6 bases). This CDR3 region has 13 residues. Germline CDR1 is MNHEY and CDR2 is SVGAGI. V dropped 2 bases and J dropped 6 bases, with 8 bases sitting between them. This CDR3 reads CASSYRGGNIQYF. CDR3 nucleotide sequence: TGTGCCAGCAGTTACCGGGGAGGAAACATTCAGTACTTC.